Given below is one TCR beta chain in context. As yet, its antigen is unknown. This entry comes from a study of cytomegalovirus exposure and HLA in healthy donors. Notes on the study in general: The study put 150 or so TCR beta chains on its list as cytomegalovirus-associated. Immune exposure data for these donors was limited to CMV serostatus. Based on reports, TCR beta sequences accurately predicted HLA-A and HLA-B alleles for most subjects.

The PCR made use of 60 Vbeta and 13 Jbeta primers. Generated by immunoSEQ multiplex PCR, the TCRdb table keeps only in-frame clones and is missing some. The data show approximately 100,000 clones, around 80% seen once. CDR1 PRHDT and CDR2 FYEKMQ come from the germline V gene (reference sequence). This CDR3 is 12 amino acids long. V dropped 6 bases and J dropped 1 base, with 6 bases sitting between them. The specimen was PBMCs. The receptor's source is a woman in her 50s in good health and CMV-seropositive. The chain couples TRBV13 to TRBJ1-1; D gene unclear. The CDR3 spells CASSQQNTEAFF. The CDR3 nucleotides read TGTGCCAGCAGTCAACAGAACACTGAAGCTTTCTTT.